A selection of T cell receptor beta chains follows, all from one sample in a study of beta chain features in type 1 diabetes. The table came from immunoSEQ multiplex PCR; TCRdb's copy has only in-frame clones and leaves some out. The repertoire holds 200,000 to 250,000 clones, with approximately 15% as singletons. The source material was naive CD4+ T cells from blood. The receptor source for this set is a man aged 25-40 years with type 1 diabetes. The CDR3 runs from the conserved cysteine through the conserved F or W. The order of the fields is clone size, J gene, D gene, V gene, CDR3 DNA, CDR3 protein. The D gene is left open where the match is weak. Not all rows give a size; the values are once, few, many and, for expanded clones, a class.

few | TRBJ2-3 | NA | TRBV7-2 | TGTGCCAGCAGCCCCAGTTATGGAGGGGATGCTAGCACAGATACGCAGTATTTT | CASSPSYGGDASTDTQYF
few | TRBJ2-7 | TRBD2 | TRBV14 | TGTGCCAGCAGCCAATTGGGAGGGTACGAGCAGTACTTC | CASSQLGGYEQYF
few | TRBJ1-1 | NA | TRBV10-3 | TGTGCCATCAGATCCCGGACAGACATGAACACTGAAGCTTTCTTT | CAIRSRTDMNTEAFF
NA | TRBJ1-2 | NA | TRBV10-3 | TGTGCCATCAGTGACACGGTTGGCTATGGCTACACCTTC | CAISDTVGYGYTF
few | TRBJ2-5 | NA | TRBV7-9 | TGTGCCAGCAGCTTAGCGCTAACCGGCAGGGAGACCCAGTACTTC | CASSLALTGRETQYF
few | TRBJ2-5 | NA | TRBV30 | TGTGCCTGGAGTTCGGACTTCCAAGAGACCCAGTACTTC | CAWSSDFQETQYF
NA | TRBJ2-7 | TRBD2 | TRBV11-2 | TGTGCCAGCAGCTTAGTAGGCGGGGGAATCTACGAGCAGTACTTC | CASSLVGGGIYEQYF
few | TRBJ2-7 | TRBD2 | TRBV10-3 | TGTGCCATCAGTGAGGCGGCTAGCGGGGATAGCTACGAGCAGTACTTC | CAISEAASGDSYEQYF
NA | TRBJ2-7 | NA | TRBV6-6 | TGTGCCAGCACTCGAACTAGGGAGAACGAGCAGTACTTC | CASTRTRENEQYF
few | TRBJ1-3 | TRBD1 | TRBV4-1 | TGCGCCAGCAGCCAAGGACAGGGCCGCTCTGGAAACACCATATATTTT | CASSQGQGRSGNTIYF
few | TRBJ1-2 | TRBD1 | TRBV19 | TGTGCCACTTCGGGACAGGGAGGCTATGGCTACACCTTC | CATSGQGGYGYTF
NA | TRBJ2-1 | TRBD1 | TRBV5-1 | TGCGCCAGCAGCTTGCCCAGCAGGGGGAGCGGCCACAATGAGCAGTTCTTC | CASSLPSRGSGHNEQFF
few | TRBJ2-1 | TRBD2 | TRBV5-4 | TGTGCCAGCAGCCCGGGGCCGACTAGCGGGAGGATGAAAGGCAATGAGCAGTTCTTC | CASSPGPTSGRMKGNEQFF
NA | TRBJ1-2 | NA | TRBV6-5 | TGTGCCAGCAGAACAGCCGGCGGGTATGGCTACACCTTC | CASRTAGGYGYTF
NA | TRBJ2-5 | NA | TRBV5-1 | TGCGCCAGCAGCTTCGGAGGGTCTCAAGAGACCCAGTACTTC | CASSFGGSQETQYF
NA | TRBJ2-1 | TRBD2 | TRBV7-2 | TGTGCCAGCAGCCCTGGGCTAGCGGCTAACAATGAGCAGTTCTTC | CASSPGLAANNEQFF
NA | TRBJ2-3 | NA | TRBV11-2 | TGTGCCAGCAGCCAGGCGGGTTCAGATACGCAGTATTTT | CASSQAGSDTQYF
few | TRBJ2-5 | NA | TRBV29-1 | TGCAGCGTTGAGGGGCAGGGCCAAGAGACCCAGTACTTC | CSVEGQGQETQYF
few | TRBJ2-1 | NA | TRBV7-9 | TGTGCCAGCAGCGTCATTGAGCAGTTCTTC | CASSVIEQFF
NA | TRBJ1-5 | NA | TRBV7-9 | TGTGCCAGCAGCCCCGGGGGGGACAATCAGCCCCAGCATTTT | CASSPGGDNQPQHF
NA | TRBJ2-7 | NA | TRBV7-8 | TGTGCCAGCAGCGACAGCTACGAGCAGTACTTC | CASSDSYEQYF